The source of this T cell receptor beta chain is a study of cytomegalovirus exposure and HLA in healthy donors. Whole-study findings and limits: Three CMV-associated chains were confirmed in vitro to be specific for CMV antigens. Some V segments, TRBV6-2 and TRBV6-3 among them, were indistinguishable and were therefore excluded. Listed as cytomegalovirus-associated were about 160 TCR beta chains.

The PCR contained 60 Vbeta and 13 Jbeta primers. Original processing methods: Roughly 10 million shared chains were among around 80 million unique TCR beta chains counted in a later analysis. Here immunoSEQ multiplex PCR was the method, and the copy in TCRdb shows in-frame clones only, minus some. The V and J calls and clone size come from that table; D and trimming were worked out from the DNA. Of 220,000 or so clones in the sample, 82% were seen once. In the case of this clone: The antigen is unknown.

From germline, CDR1 is SGHRS and CDR2 YFSETQ. The CDR3 contains 18 residues. With V trimmed by 0 bases and J by 5 bases, 10 bases remained unmatched. Sequenced material: PBMCs. The chain recombines TRBV5-1 with TRBJ2-5; 13 bases fit TRBD2. The receptor comes from a woman aged 40 to 55 in good health and CMV-seronegative. The chain's CDR3 is CASSLARLAGGGWETQYF. The CDR3 coding sequence is TGCGCCAGCAGCTTGGCCCGACTAGCGGGAGGAGGATGGGAGACCCAGTACTTC. The whole variable domain, remainder taken from reference TRBV5-1 and TRBJ2-5, is KAGVTQTPRYLIKTRGQQVTLSCSPISGHRSVSWYQQTPGQGLQFLFEYFSETQRNKGNFPGRFSGRQFSNSRSEMNVSTLELGDSALYLCASSLARLAGGGWETQYFGPGTRLLVL.